This record covers a single T cell receptor beta chain. The data were obtained in a study of cytomegalovirus exposure and HLA in healthy donors. In germline, CDR1 is SGHNT, CDR2 YYREEE (reference sequence). The CDR3 totals 18 residues. The ends were cut back, 4 bases at V and 0 bases at J, with 20 bases in the middle. The donors were part of the validation cohort of 120 or so subjects. That cohort was separate from the first cohort, which comprised about 730 subjects. Sequencing used immunoSEQ multiplex PCR; TCRdb keeps in-frame clones, though not all of them. This table has tens of thousands of clones, approximately 95% appearing once.

The source of this sequence is a young woman in good health and CMV-seronegative. Sequences were obtained from PBMCs. The chain is built from TRBV5-4 and TRBJ2-1, with D possibly matching TRBD1 (6 bases). CDR3 loop: CASSPRDTPRSSYNEQFF. The DNA of the CDR3 is TGTGCCAGCAGCCCCCGGGACACCCCAAGGAGCTCCTACAATGAGCAGTTCTTC.